This T cell receptor (beta chain) stems from a study of blood T cells in healthy people across ages. Overall study findings and caveats: The authors considered diversity estimates from one million T cells to be underestimates.

Using a J-beta primer mix together with a sample-barcoded 5' primer, a second PCR was run for roughly 6 to 12 cycles. TCRdb reprocessed the 5' RACE reads via MiXCR and lists one record per CDR3 protein. The table lists fewer than 2,000,000 distinct CDR3 sequences, roughly 30% of them singletons. V trimming: 4 bases; J trimming: 6 bases; junction bases outside the gene matches: 11. CDR1 is SGHRS, CDR2 YFSETQ, per germline. The CDR3 length is 16 residues. This clonotype was seen a handful of times. What it recognizes is unknown. The chain is built from TRBV5-1 and TRBJ2-7, with 12 bases identical to TRBD2. Sequenced sample: blood. The TCR originated in a woman between 25 and 40 years old in good health. The CDR3 sequence is CASSPWGLAGVIEQYF. The CDR3 DNA reads as TGCGCCAGCAGCCCTTGGGGACTAGCGGGCGTAATCGAGCAGTACTTC.